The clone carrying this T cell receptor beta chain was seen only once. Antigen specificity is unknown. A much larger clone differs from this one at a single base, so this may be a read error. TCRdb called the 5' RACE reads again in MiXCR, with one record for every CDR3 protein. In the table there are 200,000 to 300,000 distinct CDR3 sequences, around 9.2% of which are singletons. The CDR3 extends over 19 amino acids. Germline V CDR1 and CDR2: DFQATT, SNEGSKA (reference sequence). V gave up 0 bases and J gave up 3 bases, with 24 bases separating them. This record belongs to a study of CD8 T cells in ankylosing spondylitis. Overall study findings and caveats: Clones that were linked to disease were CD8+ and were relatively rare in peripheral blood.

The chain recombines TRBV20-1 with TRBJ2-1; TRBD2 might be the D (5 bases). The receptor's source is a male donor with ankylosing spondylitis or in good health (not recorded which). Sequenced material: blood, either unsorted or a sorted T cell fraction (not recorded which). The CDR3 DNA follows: TGCAGTGCTAGAGACGATCGGGATTTCACTACCCAAAACTACAATGAGCAGTTCTTC. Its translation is CSARDDRDFTTQNYNEQFF.